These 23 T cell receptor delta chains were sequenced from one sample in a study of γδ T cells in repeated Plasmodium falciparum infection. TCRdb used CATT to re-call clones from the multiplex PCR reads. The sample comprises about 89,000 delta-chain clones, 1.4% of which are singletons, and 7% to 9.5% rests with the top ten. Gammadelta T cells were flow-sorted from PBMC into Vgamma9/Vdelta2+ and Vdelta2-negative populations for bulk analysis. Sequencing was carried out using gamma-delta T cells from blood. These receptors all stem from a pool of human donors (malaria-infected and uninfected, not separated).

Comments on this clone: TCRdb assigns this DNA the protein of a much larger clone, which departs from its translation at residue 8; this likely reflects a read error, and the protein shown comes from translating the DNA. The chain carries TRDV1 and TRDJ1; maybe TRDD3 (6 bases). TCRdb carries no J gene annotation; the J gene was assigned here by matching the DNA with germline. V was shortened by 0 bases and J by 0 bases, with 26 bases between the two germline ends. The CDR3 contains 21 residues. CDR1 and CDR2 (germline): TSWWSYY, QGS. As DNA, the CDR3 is TGTGCTCTTGGGGAACTTACCCTCTATCTGGGGACTCGGTTCTACACCGATAAACTCATCTTT. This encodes CALGELTLYLGTRFYTDKLIF.

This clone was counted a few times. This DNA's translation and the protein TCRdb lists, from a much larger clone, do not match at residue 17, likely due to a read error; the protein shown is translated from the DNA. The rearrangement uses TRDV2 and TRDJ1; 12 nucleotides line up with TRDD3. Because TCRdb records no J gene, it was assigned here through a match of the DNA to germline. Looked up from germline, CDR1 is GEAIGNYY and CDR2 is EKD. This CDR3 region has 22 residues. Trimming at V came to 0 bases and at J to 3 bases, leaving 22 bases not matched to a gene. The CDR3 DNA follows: TGTGCCTGTGACACCCCCGACAAAAGACCTTCCTCTTCTGGGGGATACGCCGATAAACTCATCTTT. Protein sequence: CACDTPDKRPSSSGGYADKLIF.

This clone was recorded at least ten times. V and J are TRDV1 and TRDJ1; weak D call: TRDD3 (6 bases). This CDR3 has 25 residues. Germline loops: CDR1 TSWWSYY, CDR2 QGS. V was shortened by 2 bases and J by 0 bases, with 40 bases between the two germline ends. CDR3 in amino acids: CALGERRMDYERLGVDLMYTDKLIF. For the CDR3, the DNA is TGTGCTCTTGGGGAAAGGAGAATGGACTACGAGAGGTTGGGGGTAGACTTAATGTACACCGATAAACTCATCTTT.

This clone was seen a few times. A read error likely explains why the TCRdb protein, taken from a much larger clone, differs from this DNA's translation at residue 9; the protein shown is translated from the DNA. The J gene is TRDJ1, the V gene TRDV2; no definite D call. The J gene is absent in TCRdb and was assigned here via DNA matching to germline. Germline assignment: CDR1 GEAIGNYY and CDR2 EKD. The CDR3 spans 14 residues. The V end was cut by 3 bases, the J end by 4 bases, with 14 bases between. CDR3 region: CACDPIAYIDKLIF. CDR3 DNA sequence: TGTGCCTGTGACCCGATTGCTTACATCGATAAACTCATCTTT.

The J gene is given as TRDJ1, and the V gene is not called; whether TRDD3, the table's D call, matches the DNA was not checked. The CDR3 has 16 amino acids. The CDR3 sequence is CATRGVMGKETDKLIF. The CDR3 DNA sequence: TGTGCCACTCGCGGGGTGATGGGGAAGGAGACCGATAAACTCATCTTT.

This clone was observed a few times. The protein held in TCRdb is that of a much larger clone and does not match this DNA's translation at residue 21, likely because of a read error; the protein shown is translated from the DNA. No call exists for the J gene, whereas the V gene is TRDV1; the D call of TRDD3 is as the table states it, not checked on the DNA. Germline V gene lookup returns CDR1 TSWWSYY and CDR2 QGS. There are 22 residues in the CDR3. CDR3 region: CALGELVPTMSLYQGYTDKLTF. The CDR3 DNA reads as TGTGCTCTTGGGGAACTAGTACCTACGATGTCACTCTACCAGGGGTACACCGATAAACTCACCTTT.

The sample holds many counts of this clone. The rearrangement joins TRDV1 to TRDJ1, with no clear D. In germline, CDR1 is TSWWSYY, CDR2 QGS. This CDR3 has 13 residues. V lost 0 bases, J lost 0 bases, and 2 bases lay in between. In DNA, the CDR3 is TGTGCTCTTGGGGAACTAAACACCGATAAACTCATCTTT. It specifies CALGELNTDKLIF.

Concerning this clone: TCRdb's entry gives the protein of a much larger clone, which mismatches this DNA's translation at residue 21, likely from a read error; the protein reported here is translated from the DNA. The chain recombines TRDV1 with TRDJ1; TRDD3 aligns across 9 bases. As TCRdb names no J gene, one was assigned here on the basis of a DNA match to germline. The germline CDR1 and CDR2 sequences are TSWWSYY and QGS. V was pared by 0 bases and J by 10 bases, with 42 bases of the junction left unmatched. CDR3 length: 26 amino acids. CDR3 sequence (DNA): TGTGCTCTTGGGGAACTGTCCTGGCCTTCTCTCCCAGACCTCCCATACTGGGGGACGGTTGGGAATGGACTCATCTTT. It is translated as CALGELSWPSLPDLPYWGTVGNGLIF.

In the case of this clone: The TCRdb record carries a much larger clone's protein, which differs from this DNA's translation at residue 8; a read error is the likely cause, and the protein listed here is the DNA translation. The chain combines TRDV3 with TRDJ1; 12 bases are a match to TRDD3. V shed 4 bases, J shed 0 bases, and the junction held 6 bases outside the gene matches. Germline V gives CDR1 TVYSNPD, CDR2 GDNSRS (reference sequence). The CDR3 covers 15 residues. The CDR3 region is CASWGIRINTDKLIF. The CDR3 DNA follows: TGTGCCTCCTGGGGGATACGAATTAACACCGATAAACTCATCTTT. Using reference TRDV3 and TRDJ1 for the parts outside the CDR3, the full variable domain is CDKVTQSSPDQTVASGSEVVLLCTYDTVYSNPDLFWYRIRPDYSFQFVFYGDNSRSEGADFTQGRFSVKHILTQKAFHLVISPVRTEDSATYYCASWGIRINTDKLIFGKGTRVTVEP.

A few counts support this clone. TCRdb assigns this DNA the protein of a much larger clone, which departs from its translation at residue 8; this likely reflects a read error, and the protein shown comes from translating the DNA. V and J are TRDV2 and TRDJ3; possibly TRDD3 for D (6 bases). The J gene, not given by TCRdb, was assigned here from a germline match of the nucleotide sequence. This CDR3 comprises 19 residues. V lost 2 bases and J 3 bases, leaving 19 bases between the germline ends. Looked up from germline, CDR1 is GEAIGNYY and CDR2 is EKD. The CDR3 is CACDKVLEDTRWDTRQMFF. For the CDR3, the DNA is TGTGCCTGTGACAAAGTACTGGAGGATACACGCTGGGACACCCGACAGATGTTTTTC.

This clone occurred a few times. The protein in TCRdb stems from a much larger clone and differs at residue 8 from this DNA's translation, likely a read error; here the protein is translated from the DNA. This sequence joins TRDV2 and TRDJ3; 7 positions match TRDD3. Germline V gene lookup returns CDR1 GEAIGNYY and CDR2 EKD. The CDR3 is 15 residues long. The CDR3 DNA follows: TGTGCCTGTGACTGGGGGACCTGTGACACCCGACAGATGTTTTTC. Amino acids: CACDWGTCDTRQMFF.

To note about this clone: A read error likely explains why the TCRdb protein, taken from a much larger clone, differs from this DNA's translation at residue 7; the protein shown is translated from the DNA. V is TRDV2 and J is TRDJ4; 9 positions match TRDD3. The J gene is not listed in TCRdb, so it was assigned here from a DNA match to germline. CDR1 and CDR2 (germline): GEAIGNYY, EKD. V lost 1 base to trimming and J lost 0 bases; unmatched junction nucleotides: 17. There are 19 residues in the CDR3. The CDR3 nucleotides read TGTGCCTGTGACACGGTTGCTTCGAGACGTTTGGGGGATACCAGACCCCTGATCTTT. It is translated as CACDTVASRRLGDTRPLIF.

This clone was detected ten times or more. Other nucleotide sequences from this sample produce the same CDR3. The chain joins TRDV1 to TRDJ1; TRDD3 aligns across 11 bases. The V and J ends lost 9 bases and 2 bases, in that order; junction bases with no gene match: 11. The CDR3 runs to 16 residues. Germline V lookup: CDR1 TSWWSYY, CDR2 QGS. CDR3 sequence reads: CALQLLGDIGTDKLIF. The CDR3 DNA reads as TGTGCTCTACAGTTACTGGGGGATATAGGAACCGATAAACTCATCTTT.

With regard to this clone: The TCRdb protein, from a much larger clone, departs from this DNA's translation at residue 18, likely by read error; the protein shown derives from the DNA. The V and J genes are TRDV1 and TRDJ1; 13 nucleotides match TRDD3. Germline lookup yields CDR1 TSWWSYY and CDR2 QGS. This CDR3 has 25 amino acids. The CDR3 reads CALGELQSSYTKTGGYAPSPDKLIF. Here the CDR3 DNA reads TGTGCCCTTGGGGAACTACAGTCTTCCTACACAAAAACTGGGGGATACGCGCCCTCCCCCGATAAACTCATCTTT.

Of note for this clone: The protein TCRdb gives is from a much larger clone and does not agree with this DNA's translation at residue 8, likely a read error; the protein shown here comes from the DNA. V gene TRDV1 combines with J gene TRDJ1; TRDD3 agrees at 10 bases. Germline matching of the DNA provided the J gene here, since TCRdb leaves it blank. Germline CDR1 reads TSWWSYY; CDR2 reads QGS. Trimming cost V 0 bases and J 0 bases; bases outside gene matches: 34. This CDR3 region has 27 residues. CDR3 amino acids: CALGELNTAPGPTYWGIGGIYTDKLIF. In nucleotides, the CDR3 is TGTGCTCTTGGGGAACTAAACACCGCCCCCGGGCCTACATACTGGGGGATTGGCGGGATCTACACCGATAAACTCATCTTT.

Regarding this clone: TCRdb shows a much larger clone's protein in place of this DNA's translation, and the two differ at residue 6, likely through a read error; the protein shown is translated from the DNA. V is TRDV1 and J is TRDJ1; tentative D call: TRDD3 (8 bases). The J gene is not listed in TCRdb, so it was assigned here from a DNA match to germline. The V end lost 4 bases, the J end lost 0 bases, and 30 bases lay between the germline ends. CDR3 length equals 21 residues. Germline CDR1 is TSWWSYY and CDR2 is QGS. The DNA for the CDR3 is TGTGCTCTTGGGGGGACACTTCCTATAATTTACTGGGGGGAGAACACCGATAAACTCATCTTT. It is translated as CALGGTLPIIYWGENTDKLIF.

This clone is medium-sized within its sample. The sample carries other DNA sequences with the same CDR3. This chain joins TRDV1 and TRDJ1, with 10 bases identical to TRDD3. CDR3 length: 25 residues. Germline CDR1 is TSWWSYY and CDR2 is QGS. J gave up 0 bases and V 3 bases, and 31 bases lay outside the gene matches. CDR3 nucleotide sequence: TGTGCTCTTGGGGACATTTTGGGCCTTCGAAGAATTACTGGGGGATTTCCAAGGCACACCGATAAACTCATCTTT. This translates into CALGDILGLRRITGGFPRHTDKLIF.

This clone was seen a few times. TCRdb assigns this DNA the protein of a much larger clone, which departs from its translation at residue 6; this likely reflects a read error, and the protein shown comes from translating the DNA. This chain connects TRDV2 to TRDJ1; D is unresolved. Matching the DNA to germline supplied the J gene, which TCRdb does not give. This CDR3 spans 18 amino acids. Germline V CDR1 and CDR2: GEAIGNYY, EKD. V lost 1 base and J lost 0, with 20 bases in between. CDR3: CACDTAVSLDPDTDKLIF. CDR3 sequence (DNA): TGTGCCTGTGACACTGCAGTCTCCTTGGACCCCGACACCGATAAACTCATCTTT.

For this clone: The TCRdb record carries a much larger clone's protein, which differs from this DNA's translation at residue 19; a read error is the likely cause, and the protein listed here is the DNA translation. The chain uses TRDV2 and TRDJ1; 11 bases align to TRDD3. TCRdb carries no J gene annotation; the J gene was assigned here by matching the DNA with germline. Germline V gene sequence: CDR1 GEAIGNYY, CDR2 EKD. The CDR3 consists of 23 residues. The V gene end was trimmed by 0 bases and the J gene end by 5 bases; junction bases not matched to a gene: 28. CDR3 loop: CACDTAPARGVGDTTYLPDKLIF. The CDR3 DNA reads TGTGCCTGTGACACCGCCCCGGCACGTGGAGTGGGGGATACGACCTACCTACCTGATAAACTCATCTTT.

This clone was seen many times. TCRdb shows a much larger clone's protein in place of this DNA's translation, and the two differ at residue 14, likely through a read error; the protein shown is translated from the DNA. CDR3 amino acids: CALGDYRWGIRADILIF. CDR3 coding DNA: TGTGCTCTTGGGGACTACCGCTGGGGGATTAGGGCCGATATACTCATCTTT. The V call is TRDV1, the J call TRDJ1; TRDD3 matches at 9 bases. CDR1 is TSWWSYY and CDR2 is QGS in the germline V gene. The CDR3 spans 17 residues.

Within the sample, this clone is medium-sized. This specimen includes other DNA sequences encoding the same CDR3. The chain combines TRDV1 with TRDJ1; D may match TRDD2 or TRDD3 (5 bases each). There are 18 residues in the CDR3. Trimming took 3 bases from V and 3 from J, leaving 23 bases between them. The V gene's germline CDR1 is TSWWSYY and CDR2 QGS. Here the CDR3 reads CALGDHLRITGTADKLIF. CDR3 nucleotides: TGTGCTCTTGGGGACCACCTACGTATTACTGGTACTGCCGATAAACTCATCTTT.

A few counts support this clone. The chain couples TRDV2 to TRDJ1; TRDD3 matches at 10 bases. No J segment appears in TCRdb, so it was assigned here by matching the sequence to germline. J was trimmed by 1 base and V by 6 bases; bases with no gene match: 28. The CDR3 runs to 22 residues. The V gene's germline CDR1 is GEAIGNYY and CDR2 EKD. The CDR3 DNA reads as TGTGCCTGTCACCTGCTTCTACGCCCCGGAGCGCTGGGGGATATCTCCACCGATAAACTCATCTTT. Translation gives CACHLLLRPGALGDISTDKLIF.

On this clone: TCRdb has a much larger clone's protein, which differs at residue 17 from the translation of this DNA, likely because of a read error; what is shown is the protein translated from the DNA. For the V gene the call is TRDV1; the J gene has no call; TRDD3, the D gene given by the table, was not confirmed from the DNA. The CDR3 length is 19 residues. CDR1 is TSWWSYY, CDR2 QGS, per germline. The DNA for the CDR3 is TGTGCTCTTGGGGATGCCGCTATGGGGGATACGGTCTACACCGATAAACCCATCTTT. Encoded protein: CALGDAAMGDTVYTDKPIF.